A single sample gave rise to the 9 T cell receptor beta chains below, sequenced in a study of human T cells and chemical hapten exposure. TCRdb called the RACE reads again in MiXCR, with one record for every CDR3 protein. The sample carries tens of thousands of distinct CDR3 sequences, about 9.3% recorded once. The time point is: patch test 1, 2 weeks after DPC sensitization. Treatment here: therapeutic diphenylcyclopropenone sensitization with weekly scalp DPC. The specimen was whole blood, collected in connection with sensitization to the hapten diphenylcyclopropenone (DPC). These receptors originate from a woman aged 40 to 55 with alopecia areata. Some clones in this sample may be carry-over from other donors' samples.

The CDR3 loop reads CSASSGDQPQHF. The CDR3 DNA follows: TGCAGTGCCTCCTCTGGGGATCAGCCCCAGCATTTT. The rearrangement uses TRBV20-1 and TRBJ1-5, with D hard to call. Looked up from germline, CDR1 is DFQATT and CDR2 is SNEGSKA (reference sequence). Deletions cut 6 bases from V and 5 bases from J, with 11 bases between. The CDR3 contains 12 residues.

The table lists this clonotype with many counts. The rearrangement uses TRBV29-1 and TRBJ1-2; D gene uncertain. The CDR3 contains 13 residues. Trimming removed 0 bases from V and 8 bases from J, with 13 bases in between. Germline values: CDR1 SQVTM, CDR2 ANQGSEA. CDR3: CSVEDRVVGGYTF. CDR3 sequence (DNA): TGCAGCGTTGAAGATAGGGTAGTCGGGGGCTACACCTTC.

This clonotype has more than one count but fewer than ten. This chain connects TRBV21-1 to TRBJ1-5; TRBD1, the table's D call, lacks a check against the DNA. TRBV21-1 has pseudogene status. The CDR3 spans 15 residues. The CDR3 reads CASSKNNRADQPQHF. The CDR3 DNA is TGTGCCAGCAGCAAAAATAACAGGGCGGATCAGCCCCAGCATTTT.

This clonotype showed up many times. The V and J genes are TRBV2 and TRBJ1-1; D gene uncertain. CDR3 length equals 13 residues. V lost 6 bases, J lost 11 bases, and 19 bases lay in between. The germline CDR1 and CDR2 sequences are SNHLY and FYNNEI. The DNA of the CDR3 is TGTGCCAGCAGACGCGGGATCCTAGGTTGGGCTTTCTTT. Residues: CASRRGILGWAFF. Full variable domain (remainder filled in from reference TRBV2 and TRBJ1-1): EPEVTQTPSHQVTQMGQEVILRCVPISNHLYFYWYRQILGQKVEFLVSFYNNEISEKSEIFDDQFSVERPDGSNFTLKIRSTKLEDSAMYFCASRRGILGWAFFGQGTRLTVV.

With regard to this clonotype: The CDR3 carries no conserved terminal phenylalanine or tryptophan, so it likely arises from a read error. This chain links TRBV7-3 with TRBJ2-5, with TRBD2 identical over 9 bases. Trimming cost V 4 bases and J 4 bases; bases outside gene matches: 10. Germline V gene sequence: CDR1 SGHTA, CDR2 FQGTGA. The CDR3 covers 16 residues. The CDR3, as DNA: TGTGCCAGCAGCTCCCCTGGCGGGGGGGCCTCAGAGACCCAGTACTCC. Translation: CASSSPGGGASETQYS.

In the case of this clonotype: A much bigger clone sits one base away, suggesting this may be a read error. This chain links TRBV20-1 with TRBJ1-1; D is perhaps TRBD1 (6 bases). CDR1 is DFQATT, CDR2 SNEGSKA, per germline (reference sequence). The CDR3 totals 13 residues. The DNA for the CDR3 is TGCAGTGCTCTCGGGGGCTTCGACACTGAAACTTTCTTT. Amino acids: CSALGGFDTETFF.

As to this clonotype: This may be a read error: a much more frequent sequence differs by one nucleotide. CDR3 sequence: CASSPRAGINTEAFF. The DNA of the CDR3 is TGTGCCAGCAGCCCTAGGGCAGGGATAAACACTGAAGCTTTCTTT. The rearrangement joins TRBV6-2 or TRBV6-3 to TRBJ1-1, with a tentative D call TRBD1 (5 bases). Per germline, CDR1 MNHEY and CDR2 SVGEGT. The V gene lost 6 bases and the J gene lost 2 bases, with 16 bases spanning the gap. This CDR3 region has 15 residues.

This clonotype has a count of ten or more. The chain carries TRBV6-2 or TRBV6-3 and TRBJ1-2; weak D call: TRBD1 (5 bases). V lost 5 bases to trimming and J lost 2 bases, with 9 bases between them. CDR3 size: 13 residues. Germline assignment: CDR1 MNHEY and CDR2 SVGEGT. The CDR3 protein is CASSRDRNYGYTF. The CDR3, as DNA: TGTGCCAGCAGTCGAGACAGAAACTATGGCTACACCTTC.

At least ten counts were recorded for this clonotype. The chain uses TRBV7-9 and TRBJ1-5; no firm D call. The germline gives CDR1 SEHNR, CDR2 FQNEAQ (reference sequence). The CDR3 contains 13 residues. The V end lost 3 bases, the J end lost 7 bases, and 10 bases lay between the germline ends. The CDR3 protein is CASSLHQGQPQHF. CDR3 in DNA: TGTGCCAGCAGCTTGCATCAAGGGCAGCCCCAGCATTTT. Variable domain in full (rest from reference TRBV7-9 and TRBJ1-5): DTGVSQNPRHKITKRGQNVTFRCDPISEHNRLYWYRQTLGQGPEFLTYFQNEAQLEKSRLLSDRFSAERPKGSFSTLEIQRTEQGDSAMYLCASSLHQGQPQHFGDGTRLSIL.